This section outlines one T cell receptor (beta chain) sequence together with its context. This clonotype has ten or more counts. Which antigen it targets is not known. One base away there is no much larger clone; base qualities are not given. This specimen belongs to a study of T-cell reconstitution after alpha-beta-depleted transplantation in children (dated by TCRdb to 2016 to 2017). Concerning the study at large: The study quantitatively tracked T-cell immune reconstitution after TCRalphabeta/CD19-depleted allogeneic hematopoietic cell transplantation in children using TCR repertoire profiling.

The library was prepared using PCR. Sequencing relied on an Illumina HiSeq 2500. Molecular barcoding was employed in the preparation of TCR libraries, with unique molecular identifiers being used to normalize TCRbeta repertoire quantification. Through fastp at Q25 and MiXCR, TCRdb rebuilt clones from the public reads, retaining in-frame beta chains. Rows matching on CDR3 protein sequence are summarized as one entry with the most common DNA and genes. Across this sample there are some 640,000 distinct CDR3 sequences, with approximately 17% seen only once. Of the sample, approximately 1% is held by the ten largest clones. The CDR3 measures 15 amino acids from cysteine to phenylalanine. Kept here is only the CDR3 DNA, which spans 45 bases and is read in frame from base 1. CDR1 and CDR2 were assigned from the germline V gene as SQVTM and ANQGSEA.

The starting material was PBMCs from the stem cell graft donor, obtained from the stem cell graft. The TCR was taken from a human donor who donated a stem cell graft to a child with acute myeloid leukemia. The chain is made from TRBV29-1 and TRBJ1-1, and possibly TRBD1, on 5 matching bases. Here the CDR3 is given as CTHNKGSGWNTEAFF. The bases are TGCACCCATAACAAGGGATCAGGGTGGAACACTGAAGCTTTCTTT.